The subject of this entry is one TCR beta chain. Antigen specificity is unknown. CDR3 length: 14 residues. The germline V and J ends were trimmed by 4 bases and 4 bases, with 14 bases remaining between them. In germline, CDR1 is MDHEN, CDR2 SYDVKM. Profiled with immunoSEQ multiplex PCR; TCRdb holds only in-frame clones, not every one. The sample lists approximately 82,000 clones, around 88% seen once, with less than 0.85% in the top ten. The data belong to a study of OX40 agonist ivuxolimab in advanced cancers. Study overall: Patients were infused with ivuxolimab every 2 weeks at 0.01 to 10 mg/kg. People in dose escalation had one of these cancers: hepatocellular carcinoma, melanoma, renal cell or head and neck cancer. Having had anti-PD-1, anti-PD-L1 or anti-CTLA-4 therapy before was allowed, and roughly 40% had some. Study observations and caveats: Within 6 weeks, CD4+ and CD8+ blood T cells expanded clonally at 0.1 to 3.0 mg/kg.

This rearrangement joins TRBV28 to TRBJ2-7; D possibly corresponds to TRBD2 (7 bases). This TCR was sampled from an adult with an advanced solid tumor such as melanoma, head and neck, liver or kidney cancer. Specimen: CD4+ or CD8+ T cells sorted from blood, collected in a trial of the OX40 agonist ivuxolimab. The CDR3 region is CASSYGRGAYEQYF. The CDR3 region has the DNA TGTGCCAGCAGTTACGGCCGGGGGGCTTACGAGCAGTACTTC.